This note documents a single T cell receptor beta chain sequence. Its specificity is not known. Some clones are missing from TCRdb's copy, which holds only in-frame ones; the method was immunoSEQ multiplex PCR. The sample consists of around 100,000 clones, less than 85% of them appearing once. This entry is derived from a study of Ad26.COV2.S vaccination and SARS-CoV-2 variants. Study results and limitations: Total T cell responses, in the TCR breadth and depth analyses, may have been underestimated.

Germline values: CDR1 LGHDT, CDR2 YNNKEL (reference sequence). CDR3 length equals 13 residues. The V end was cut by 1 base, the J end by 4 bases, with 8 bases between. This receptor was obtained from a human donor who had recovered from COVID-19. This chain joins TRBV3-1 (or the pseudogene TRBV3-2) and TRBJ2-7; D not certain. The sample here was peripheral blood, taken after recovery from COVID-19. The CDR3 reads CASSQVDGYEQYF. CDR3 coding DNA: TGTGCCAGCAGCCAAGTGGACGGTTACGAGCAGTACTTC.